This TCR beta chain was found in a study of regulatory T cells in long-lasting Graves disease. Regarding time point: newly diagnosed GD, antithyroid drugs for less than 3 months. After RNA was extracted from PBMCs, the TCR library was made from it. Details on this clonotype: The antigen remains unidentified.

With iRepertoire HTBI primers and Arm-PCR of CDR3 regions, TCR beta libraries were built. TCRdb re-called the multiplex PCR reads with MiXCR, one entry per CDR3 protein. Here the sample spans around 400,000 distinct CDR3 sequences, about 15% being singletons. Germline-derived CDR1 and CDR2 are SGHAT and FQNNGV. The CDR3 runs to 12 residues. Trimming removed 6 bases at V and 3 bases at J, with 9 bases between. Study outcomes and limitations: Sharing of public clonotypes was greater in persistent patients (under 3,000) than in new patients (around 890). TRBV28, TRBJ1-2 and TRBJ2-5 were segments that persistent disease favored.

These data are also associated with another study on T cells in Graves' hyperthyroidism and ophthalmopathy. That work contributes: Stable Graves' hyperthyroidism meant no ophthalmopathy progression within 18 months. Appearing also in blood were most of the thyroid clonotypes expanded above 0.001.

The chain combines TRBV11-2 with TRBJ2-7; a possible D gene is TRBD2 (6 bases). The TCR comes from a woman in her forties with Graves disease. The sequencing here drew on peripheral blood mononuclear cells (PBMCs), taken at new diagnosis, from a patient treated with antithyroid drugs. The CDR3 loop reads CASRRDYYEQYF. The CDR3 DNA reads as TGTGCCAGCAGGCGGGATTACTACGAGCAGTACTTC.